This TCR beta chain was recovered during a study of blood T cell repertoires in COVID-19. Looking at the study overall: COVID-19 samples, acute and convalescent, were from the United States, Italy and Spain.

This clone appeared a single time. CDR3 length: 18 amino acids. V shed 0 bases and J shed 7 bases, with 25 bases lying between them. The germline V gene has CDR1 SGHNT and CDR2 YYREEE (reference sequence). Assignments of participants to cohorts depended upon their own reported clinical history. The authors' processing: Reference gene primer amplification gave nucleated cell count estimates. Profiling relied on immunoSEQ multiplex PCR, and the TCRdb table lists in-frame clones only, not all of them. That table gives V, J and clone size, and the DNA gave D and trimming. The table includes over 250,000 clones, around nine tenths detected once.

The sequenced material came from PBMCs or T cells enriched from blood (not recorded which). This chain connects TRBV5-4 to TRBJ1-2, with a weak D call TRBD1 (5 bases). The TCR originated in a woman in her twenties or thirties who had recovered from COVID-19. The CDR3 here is CASSLDRTSVVVGGGYTF. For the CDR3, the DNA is TGTGCCAGCAGCTTGGATCGAACGTCGGTCGTTGTGGGGGGTGGCTACACCTTC.